One and the same sample provided the 20 T cell receptor beta chains below, sequenced in a study of T cells in Graves' hyperthyroidism and ophthalmopathy. Amplification targeted TCR beta CDR3 regions from RNA transcripts. The TCR CDR3 first-round RT-PCR relied on the HTBI primer set. Via MiXCR, TCRdb re-called the multiplex PCR reads, giving one row per CDR3 protein. The table lists over 500,000 distinct CDR3 sequences, approximately 15% of them singletons. Sequenced sample: blood. These receptors were obtained from a woman aged 40 to 50 with Graves' hyperthyroidism.

This clonotype was detected many times. This sequence joins TRBV7-9 and TRBJ2-5, with 10 positions matching TRBD1. V lost 5 bases, J lost 6 bases, and 6 bases stayed unmatched. The CDR3 runs to 14 residues. CDR1 SEHNR and CDR2 FQNEAQ come from the germline V gene (reference sequence). In nucleotides, the CDR3 is TGTGCCAGCAGCCTCGGACAGGGGGTAAAGACCCAGTACTTC. This codes for CASSLGQGVKTQYF.

The chain couples TRBV19 to TRBJ1-1; weak D call: TRBD1 (5 bases). CDR1 LNHDA and CDR2 SQIVND come from the germline V gene (reference sequence). V dropped 7 bases and J dropped 9 bases, with 21 bases sitting between them. The CDR3 spans 14 residues. CDR3 protein: CASTKQPGVSKAFF. CDR3 DNA sequence: TGTGCCAGTACCAAACAGCCGGGGGTTTCTAAAGCTTTCTTT. Looking up the rest from reference TRBV19 and TRBJ1-1 gives the full variable domain: DGGITQSPKYLFRKEGQNVTLSCEQNLNHDAMYWYRQDPGQGLRLIYYSQIVNDFQKGDIAEGYSVSREKKESFPLTVTSAQKNPTAFYLCASTKQPGVSKAFFGQGTRLTVV.

This clonotype was recorded many times. The chain links TRBV6-4 to TRBJ1-5; D is ambiguous. Deletions cut 8 bases from V and 0 bases from J, with 20 bases between. The CDR3 extends over 17 amino acids. CDR1 is MRHNA, CDR2 SNTAGT, per germline. The DNA of the CDR3 is TGTGCCAGCCTTTCTCCGGGAGGAGCATATAGCAATCAGCCCCAGCATTTT. Its protein is CASLSPGGAYSNQPQHF.

The rearrangement uses TRBV12-3 or TRBV12-4 and TRBJ1-3, with D possibly being TRBD1 (5 bases). Trimming took 10 bases from V and 0 from J, leaving 22 bases between them. This CDR3 has 17 residues. The CDR3 loop is CATLSGTETSSGNTIYF. As DNA, the CDR3 is TGTGCCACCTTGTCCGGGACGGAAACGAGCTCTGGAAACACCATATATTTT.

This clonotype was recorded at least ten times. The genes are TRBV30 and TRBJ1-1; TRBD1 matches 7 bases. The CDR3 runs 14 residues. Germline CDR1 GTSNPN, CDR2 SVGIG (reference sequence). Unmatched junction bases numbered 7, after V lost 2 bases and J lost 4 bases. In nucleotides, the CDR3 is TGTGCCTGGAGTCCAGGACAGGTCAGCACTGAAGCTTTCTTT. It is translated as CAWSPGQVSTEAFF.

In its sample, this clonotype was seen many times. V is TRBV20-1 and J is TRBJ2-3, with D perhaps matching TRBD1 (5 bases). CDR1 is DFQATT, CDR2 SNEGSKA, per germline (reference sequence). V was shortened by 5 bases and J by 6 bases, with 6 bases between the two germline ends. There are 10 residues in the CDR3. Here the CDR3 DNA reads TGCAGTGCTGCAGGGGATACGCAGTATTTT. Protein: CSAAGDTQYF.

There are many counts of this clonotype. The V gene is TRBV18, the J gene TRBJ2-7; 8 bases are a match to TRBD2. In germline, CDR1 is KGHSH, CDR2 LQKENI. With V trimmed by 0 bases and J by 4 bases, 11 bases remained unmatched. This CDR3 comprises 17 residues. The CDR3 loop is CASSPPVNSGTGYEQYF. The CDR3 nucleotides are TGTGCCAGCTCACCACCGGTGAATAGCGGGACTGGGTACGAGCAGTACTTC.

This clonotype was found a few times. The CDR3 here is CASSSERDYSYEQYF. CDR3 DNA sequence: TGTGCCAGCAGTTCTGAACGGGACTACTCCTACGAGCAGTACTTC. The chain carries TRBV6-5 and TRBJ2-7, with 7 bases that match TRBD2. V was pared by 4 bases and J by 0 bases, with 6 bases of the junction left unmatched. CDR3 length: 15 amino acids. CDR1 and CDR2 (germline): MNHEY, SVGAGI.

The V gene is TRBV6-1, the J gene TRBJ1-1; D perhaps matches TRBD1 (5 bases). Germline V gives CDR1 MNHNS, CDR2 SASEGT. The CDR3 is 13 amino acids. V was trimmed by 6 bases and J by 8 bases, leaving 16 bases between them. The CDR3 DNA is TGTGCCAGCAGGGAGAGGACGGGACTAGAAGCTTTCTTT. Its translation is CASRERTGLEAFF.

At least ten counts were recorded for this clonotype. The rearrangement joins TRBV28 to TRBJ2-7; 9 bases map to TRBD1. V dropped 11 bases and J dropped 0; count of bases not matched to a gene: 5. The CDR3 extends over 13 amino acids. Germline assignment: CDR1 MDHEN and CDR2 SYDVKM. Here the CDR3 DNA reads TGTGCCGCCCGACAGGGGGGCTCCTACGAGCAGTACTTC. This sequence encodes CAARQGGSYEQYF.

At least ten counts were recorded for this clonotype. This chain uses TRBV7-2 with TRBJ2-7; 10 nucleotides agree with TRBD2. This CDR3 is built from 15 residues. V lost 5 bases and J lost 0; bases outside the gene matches: 4. CDR1 SGHTA and CDR2 FQGNSA come from the germline V gene. For the CDR3, the DNA is TGTGCCAGCAGCGGATCTAGCGGGAGCTCCTACGAGCAGTACTTC. It translates to CASSGSSGSSYEQYF.

This clonotype was seen a few times. The chain couples TRBV24-1 to TRBJ2-2; D unresolved. Deletions cut 5 bases from V and 5 bases from J, with 5 bases between. The CDR3 spans 12 residues. Germline-derived CDR1 and CDR2 are KGHDR and SFDVKD. Written as DNA, the CDR3 is TGTGCCACCAGTGCTCCGACCGGGGAGCTGTTTTTT. This encodes CATSAPTGELFF.

This clonotype was found a few times. J is TRBJ1-1 and V is TRBV9; D gene unclear. This CDR3 is 14 amino acids long. Germline-derived CDR1 and CDR2 are SGDLS and YYNGEE. With 4 bases removed from V and 1 base from J, the gap between germline ends came to 11 bases. This CDR3 is CASSLTDANTEAFF. CDR3 nucleotide sequence: TGTGCCAGCAGCTTAACTGATGCGAACACTGAAGCTTTCTTT.

This clonotype came up many times. The V and J genes are TRBV12-3 or TRBV12-4 and TRBJ2-3; 14 nucleotides line up with TRBD2. The ends lost 0 bases at V and 2 bases at J; junction bases unmatched: 10. This CDR3 comprises 20 residues. CDR3 DNA: TGTGCCAGCAGTTTAGCGCGGGGACTAGCGGGGGAAGATTACACAGATACGCAGTATTTT. Protein product: CASSLARGLAGEDYTDTQYF.

The gene calls are TRBV19 and TRBJ1-5, with D possibly TRBD1 on 5 matching bases. The V gene's germline CDR1 is LNHDA and CDR2 SQIVND (reference sequence). CDR3 length: 18 residues. Trimming removed 6 bases from V and 6 bases from J, with 27 bases in between. In DNA form, the CDR3 reads TGTGCCAGTAGCCCAGAAAAGTGGGGCGATTTGTGGGGTCAGCCCCAGCATTTT. Translating gives CASSPEKWGDLWGQPQHF. Combining the CDR3 with reference TRBV19 and TRBJ1-5 gives the whole variable domain DGGITQSPKYLFRKEGQNVTLSCEQNLNHDAMYWYRQDPGQGLRLIYYSQIVNDFQKGDIAEGYSVSREKKESFPLTVTSAQKNPTAFYLCASSPEKWGDLWGQPQHFGDGTRLSIL.

This clonotype was detected ten times or more. The V and J genes are TRBV5-1 and TRBJ2-1; no clear D gene. Deletions cut 0 bases from V and 8 bases from J, with 24 bases between. This CDR3 is built from 18 residues. Germline V gene lookup returns CDR1 SGHRS and CDR2 YFSETQ. CDR3 in DNA: TGCGCCAGCAGCTTGGCCTTAGTACGGGCTAGTCTTTCAGATGAGCAGTTCTTC. Translated, it gives CASSLALVRASLSDEQFF.

This clonotype was seen ten or more times. The chain employs TRBV20-1 and TRBJ1-2, with TRBD1 identical over 7 bases. The CDR3 runs 12 residues. V shed 3 bases and J 6 bases; nucleotides not matched to a gene: 4. Germline CDR1 DFQATT, CDR2 SNEGSKA (reference sequence). CDR3 residues: CSASAGGNGYTF. The CDR3, as DNA: TGCAGTGCTAGCGCAGGGGGTAATGGCTACACCTTC.

The V and J genes are TRBV9 and TRBJ2-7; 9 nucleotides line up with TRBD2. Losses at the gene ends were 7 bases for V and 5 bases for J; bases not matched to a gene: 7. The germline CDR1 and CDR2 sequences are SGDLS and YYNGEE. The CDR3 sequence is 13 residues long. CDR3 nucleotide sequence: TGTGCCAGCGGGGCGGGAGGGCCGAACGAGCAGTACTTC. This encodes CASGAGGPNEQYF.

This clonotype has more than one count but fewer than ten. The chain has TRBV7-9 and TRBJ1-4; TRBD1 might be the D (5 bases). This CDR3 is built from 15 residues. V lost 5 bases and J lost 3, with 13 bases in between. Per the germline V gene, CDR1 is SEHNR and CDR2 is FQNEAQ (reference sequence). In nucleotides, the CDR3 is TGTGCCAGCAGCCGAGGAGGGGCCCCTAATGAAAAACTGTTTTTT. It codes for CASSRGGAPNEKLFF.

The table lists this clonotype with many counts. V and J are TRBV28 and TRBJ2-4; D remains unclear. This CDR3 is built from 11 residues. V was trimmed by 5 bases and J by 6 bases, leaving 5 bases between them. Looked up from germline, CDR1 is MDHEN and CDR2 is SYDVKM. The CDR3 coding sequence is TGTGCCAGCAGTAACACAAACATTCAGTACTTC. It specifies CASSNTNIQYF.